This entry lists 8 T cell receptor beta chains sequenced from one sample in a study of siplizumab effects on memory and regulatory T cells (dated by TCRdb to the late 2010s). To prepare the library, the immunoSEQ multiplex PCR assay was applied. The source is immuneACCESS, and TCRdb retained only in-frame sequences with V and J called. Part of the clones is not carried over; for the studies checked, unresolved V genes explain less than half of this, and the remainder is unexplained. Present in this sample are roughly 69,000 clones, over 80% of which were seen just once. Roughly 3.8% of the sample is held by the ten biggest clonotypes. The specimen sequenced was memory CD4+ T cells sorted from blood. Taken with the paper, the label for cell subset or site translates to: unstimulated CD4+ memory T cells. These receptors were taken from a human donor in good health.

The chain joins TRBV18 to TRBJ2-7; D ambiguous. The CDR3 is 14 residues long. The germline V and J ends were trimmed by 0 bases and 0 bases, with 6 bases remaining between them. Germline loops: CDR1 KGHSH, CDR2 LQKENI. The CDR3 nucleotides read TGTGCCAGCTCACCACCTGGGTTCTCCTACGAGCAGTACTTC. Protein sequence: CASSPPGFSYEQYF.

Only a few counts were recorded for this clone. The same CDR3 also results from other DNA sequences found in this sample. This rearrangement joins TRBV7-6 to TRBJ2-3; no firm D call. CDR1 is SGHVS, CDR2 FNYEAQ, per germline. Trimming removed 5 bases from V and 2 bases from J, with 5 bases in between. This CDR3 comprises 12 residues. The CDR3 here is CASSPNTDTQYF. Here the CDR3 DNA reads TGTGCCAGCAGCCCGAACACAGATACGCAGTATTTT. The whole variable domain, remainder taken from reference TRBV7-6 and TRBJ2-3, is GAGVSQSPRYKVTKRGQDVALRCDPISGHVSLYWYRQALGQGPEFLTYFNYEAQQDKSGLPNDRFSAERPEGSISTLTIQRTEQRDSAMYRCASSPNTDTQYFGPGTRLTVL.

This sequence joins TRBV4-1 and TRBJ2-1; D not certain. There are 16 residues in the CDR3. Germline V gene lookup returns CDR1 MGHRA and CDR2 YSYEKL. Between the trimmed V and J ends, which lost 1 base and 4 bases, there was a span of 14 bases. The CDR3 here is CASSQVRTTTYNEQFF. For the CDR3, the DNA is TGCGCCAGCAGCCAAGTACGGACCACCACTTACAATGAGCAGTTCTTC.

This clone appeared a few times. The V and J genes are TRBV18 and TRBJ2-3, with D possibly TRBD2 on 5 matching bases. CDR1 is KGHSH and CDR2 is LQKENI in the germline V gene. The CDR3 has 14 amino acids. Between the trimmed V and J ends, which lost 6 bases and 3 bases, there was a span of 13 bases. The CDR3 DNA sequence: TGTGCCAGCTCCCCCCTAGCAATGACAGATACGCAGTATTTT. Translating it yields CASSPLAMTDTQYF.

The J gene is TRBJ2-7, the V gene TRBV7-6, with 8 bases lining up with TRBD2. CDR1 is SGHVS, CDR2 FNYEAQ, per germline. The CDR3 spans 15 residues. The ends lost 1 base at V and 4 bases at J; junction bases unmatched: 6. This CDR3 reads CASSLGASGLYEQYF. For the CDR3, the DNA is TGTGCCAGCAGCTTAGGGGCTAGCGGGCTTTACGAGCAGTACTTC.

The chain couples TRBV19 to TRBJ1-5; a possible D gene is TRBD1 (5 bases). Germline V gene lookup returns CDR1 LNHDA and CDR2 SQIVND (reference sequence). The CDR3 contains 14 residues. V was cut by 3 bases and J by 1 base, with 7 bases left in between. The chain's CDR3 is CASSMTVSNQPQHF. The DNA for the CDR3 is TGTGCCAGTAGTATGACAGTAAGCAATCAGCCCCAGCATTTT.

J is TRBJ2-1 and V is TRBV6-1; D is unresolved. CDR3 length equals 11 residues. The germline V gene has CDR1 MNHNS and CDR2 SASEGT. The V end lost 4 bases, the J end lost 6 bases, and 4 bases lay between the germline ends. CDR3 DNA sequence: TGTGCCAGCAGTGGACGCAATGAGCAGTTCTTC. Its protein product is CASSGRNEQFF.

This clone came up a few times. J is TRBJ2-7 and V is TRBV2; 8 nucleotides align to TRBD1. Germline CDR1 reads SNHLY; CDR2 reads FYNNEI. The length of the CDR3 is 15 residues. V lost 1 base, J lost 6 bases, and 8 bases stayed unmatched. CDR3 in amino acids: CASSEVWGTGGEQYF. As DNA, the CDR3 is TGTGCCAGCAGTGAAGTTTGGGGGACAGGCGGCGAGCAGTACTTC.